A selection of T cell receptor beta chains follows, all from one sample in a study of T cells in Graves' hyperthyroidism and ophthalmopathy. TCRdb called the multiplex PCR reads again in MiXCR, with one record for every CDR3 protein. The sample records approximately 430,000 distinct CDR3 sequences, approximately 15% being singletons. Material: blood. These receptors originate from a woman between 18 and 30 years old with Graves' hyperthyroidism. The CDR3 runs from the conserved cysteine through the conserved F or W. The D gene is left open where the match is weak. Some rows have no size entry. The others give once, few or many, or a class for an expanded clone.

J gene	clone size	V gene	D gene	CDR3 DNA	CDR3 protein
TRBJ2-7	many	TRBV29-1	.	TGCAGCGTTGTGGCAGGGGAGCCCTACGAGCAGTACTTC	CSVVAGEPYEQYF
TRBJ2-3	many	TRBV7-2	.	TGTGCCAGCAGCCCCGCGTTAGTGCTAGCTGCGCAGTATTTT	CASSPALVLAAQYF
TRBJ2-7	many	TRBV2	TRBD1	TGTGCCAGCAGTGAAAGGACAGGACCAACCTACGAGCAGTACTTC	CASSERTGPTYEQYF
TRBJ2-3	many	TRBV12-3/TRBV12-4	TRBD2	TGTGCCAGCAGTCCTCCCCGACTAGCGGGAGAGAGGGCAGATACGCAGTATTTT	CASSPPRLAGERADTQYF
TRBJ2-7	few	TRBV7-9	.	TGTGCCAGCAGCTCCTCGGTTGAGGACGAGCAGTACTTC	CASSSSVEDEQYF
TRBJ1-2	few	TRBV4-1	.	TGCGCCAGCAGCCAAGTTGCCGGAGCTAACTATGGCTACACCTTC	CASSQVAGANYGYTF
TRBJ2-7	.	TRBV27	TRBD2	TGTGCCAGCAGTCCGCCGGGACTAGCGGGAGGTTCATCCGAGCAGTACTTC	CASSPPGLAGGSSEQYF
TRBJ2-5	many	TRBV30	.	TGTGCCTGGAATCAACAGGGCCCCGAGACCCAGTACTTC	CAWNQQGPETQYF
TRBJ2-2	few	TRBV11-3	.	TGTGCCAGCAGCCTGGACCCCACCGGGGAGCTGTTTTTT	CASSLDPTGELFF
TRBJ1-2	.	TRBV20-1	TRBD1	TGCAGTGCCCTGGGGGAGGGGGCCTTGTCCTATGGCTACACCTTC	CSALGEGALSYGYTF
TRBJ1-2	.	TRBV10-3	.	TGTGCCATCAGTGAGGACTCTTCCTATGGCTACACCTTC	CAISEDSSYGYTF
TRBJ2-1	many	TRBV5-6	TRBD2	TGTGCCAGCAGCTTGGACCTAGCGGGGGGCCAACAGTTCTTC	CASSLDLAGGQQFF
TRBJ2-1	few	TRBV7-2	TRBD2	TGTGCCAGCAGCCGGACCGTAGCGGGGGGCCATGAGCAGTTCTTC	CASSRTVAGGHEQFF
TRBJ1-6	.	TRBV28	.	TGTGCCAGCAGTTTTACTGGCTCACCCCTCCACTTT	CASSFTGSPLHF
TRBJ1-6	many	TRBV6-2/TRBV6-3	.	TGTGCCAGCAGTTCCGCGGTGGGTTCACCCCTCCACTTT	CASSSAVGSPLHF
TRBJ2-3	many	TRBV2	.	TGTGCCAGCAGAGGACTTTATAGCACAGATACGCAGTATTTT	CASRGLYSTDTQYF
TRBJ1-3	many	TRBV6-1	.	TGTGCCAGCAGGGAAAGACAGCCACTCTCTGGAAACACCATATATTTT	CASRERQPLSGNTIYF
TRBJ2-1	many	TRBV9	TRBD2	TGTGCCAGCAGCGTACGAGCGGGGGGAGGGGTTGAGCAGTTCTTC	CASSVRAGGGVEQFF
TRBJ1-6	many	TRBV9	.	TGTGCCAGCAGCGTAGAGGACCGGACGGATTCACCCCTCCACTTT	CASSVEDRTDSPLHF
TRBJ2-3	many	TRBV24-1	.	TGTGCCACCAGTGATTCCGGGTTCTCTAGCACAGATACGCAGTATTTT	CATSDSGFSSTDTQYF
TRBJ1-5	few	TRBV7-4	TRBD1	TGTGCCAGTAGTACAGGACAGGGAAATAGCAATCAGCCCCAGCATTTT	CASSTGQGNSNQPQHF
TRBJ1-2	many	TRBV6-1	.	TGTGCCAGCAAGGCAGGGACATATGGCTACACCTTC	CASKAGTYGYTF
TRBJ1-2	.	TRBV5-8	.	TGTGCCAGCAGCCCTTGGCGGGCCGCTGGCTACACCTTC	CASSPWRAAGYTF
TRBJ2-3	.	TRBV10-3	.	TGTGCCATCAAACCGTCCCTAGCCGGGGATACGCAGTATTTT	CAIKPSLAGDTQYF
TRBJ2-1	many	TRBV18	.	TGTGCCAGCTCACCTCCGGAAAGTTGGGGCCCCCCGTCAAGTAGGCAGTTCTTC	CASSPPESWGPPSSRQFF
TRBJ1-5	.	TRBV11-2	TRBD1	TGTGCCAGCAGCGCCGGGGACAGAAATCAGCCCCAGCATTTT	CASSAGDRNQPQHF
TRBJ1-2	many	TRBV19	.	TGTGCCAGTAGTATAGAGGGAGGGAGACTCTATGGCTACACCTTC	CASSIEGGRLYGYTF
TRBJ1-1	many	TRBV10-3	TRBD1	TGTGCCATCAGTGATCAGGGGGTGAACACTGAAGCTTTCTTT	CAISDQGVNTEAFF
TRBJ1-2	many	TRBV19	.	TGTGCCAGTACGCCAGGACCTAACTATGGCTACACCTTC	CASTPGPNYGYTF
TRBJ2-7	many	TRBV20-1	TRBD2	TGCAGTGCTAGAGATCGGGGGGGGGCCAAGTACGAGCAGTACTTC	CSARDRGGAKYEQYF
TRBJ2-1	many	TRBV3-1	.	TGTGCCAGCAGCCAAGATTCAGGAGCCTACAATGAGCAGTTCTTC	CASSQDSGAYNEQFF
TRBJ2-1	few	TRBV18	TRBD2	TGTGCCAGCTCACCACCGCCAGCGGGAGTCGGTAATGAGCAGTTCTTC	CASSPPPAGVGNEQFF
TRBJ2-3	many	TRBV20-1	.	TGCAGTGCTCCCTCTTGGCAGCGAGGAGGAGATACGCAGTATTTT	CSAPSWQRGGDTQYF
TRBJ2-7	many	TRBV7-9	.	TGTGCCAGCAGCTACCGGGACTACGAGCAGTACTTC	CASSYRDYEQYF
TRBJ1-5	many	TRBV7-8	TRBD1	TGTGCCAGCAGCTCAGGGACAGGGACCCAGCCCCAGCATTTT	CASSSGTGTQPQHF